This T cell receptor (beta chain) was recovered during a study of blood T cell repertoires in COVID-19. Study as a whole: Samples representing acute and convalescent COVID-19 were sourced from the United States, Italy and Spain.

Authors' processing steps: For nucleated cells, counts were estimated from reference gene primer amplification. Data came from immunoSEQ multiplex PCR; TCRdb stores just in-frame clones and leaves some out. V, J and clone size derive from that table, while D and trimming were established from the DNA sequence. Here the sample spans approximately 230,000 clones, about 89% being singletons. Specimen: PBMCs or T cells enriched from blood (not recorded which). The clonotype originates from a woman younger than 45 who had recovered from COVID-19.

Written as DNA, the CDR3 is TGTGCCAGCAGCGGACGGGAGGGCCACAATGAGCAGTTCTTC. The encoded protein is CASSGREGHNEQFF. The chain combines TRBV9 with TRBJ2-1; TRBD2 matches at 8 bases. Trimming removed 3 bases from V and 5 bases from J; junction bases left unmatched: 4. The CDR3 is 14 residues long. CDR1 SGDLS and CDR2 YYNGEE come from the germline V gene.